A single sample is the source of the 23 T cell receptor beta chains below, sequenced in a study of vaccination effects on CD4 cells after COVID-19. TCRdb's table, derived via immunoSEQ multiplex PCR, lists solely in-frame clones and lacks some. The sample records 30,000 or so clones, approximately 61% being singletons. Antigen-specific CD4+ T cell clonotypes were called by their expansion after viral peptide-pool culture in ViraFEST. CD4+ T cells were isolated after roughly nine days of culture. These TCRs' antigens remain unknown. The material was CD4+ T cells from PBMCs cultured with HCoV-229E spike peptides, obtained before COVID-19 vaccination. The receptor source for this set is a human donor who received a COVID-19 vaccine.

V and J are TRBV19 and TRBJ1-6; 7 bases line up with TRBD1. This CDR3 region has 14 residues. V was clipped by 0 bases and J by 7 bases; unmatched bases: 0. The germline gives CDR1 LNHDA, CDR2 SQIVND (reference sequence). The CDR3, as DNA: TGTGCCAGTAGTATAGAACAGGGGAATTCACCCCTCCACTTT. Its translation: CASSIEQGNSPLHF.

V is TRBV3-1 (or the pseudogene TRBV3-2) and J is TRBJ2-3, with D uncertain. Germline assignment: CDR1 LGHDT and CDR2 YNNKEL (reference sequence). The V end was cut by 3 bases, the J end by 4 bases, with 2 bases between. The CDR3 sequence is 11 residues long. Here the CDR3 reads CASSQADTQYF. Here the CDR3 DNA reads TGTGCCAGCAGCCAGGCAGATACGCAGTATTTT.

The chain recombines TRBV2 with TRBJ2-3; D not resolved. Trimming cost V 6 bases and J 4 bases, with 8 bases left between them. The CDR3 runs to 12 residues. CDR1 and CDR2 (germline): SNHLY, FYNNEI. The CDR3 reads CASSLDSDTQYF. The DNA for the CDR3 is TGTGCCAGCAGCCTCGACTCAGATACGCAGTATTTT.

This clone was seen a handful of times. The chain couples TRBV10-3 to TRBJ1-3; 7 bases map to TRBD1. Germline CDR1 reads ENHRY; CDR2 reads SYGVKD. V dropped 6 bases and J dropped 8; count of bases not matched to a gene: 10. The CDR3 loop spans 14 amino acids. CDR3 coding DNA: TGTGCCATCAGCGGGCGGGACAGTCGAGACACCATATATTTT. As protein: CAISGRDSRDTIYF.

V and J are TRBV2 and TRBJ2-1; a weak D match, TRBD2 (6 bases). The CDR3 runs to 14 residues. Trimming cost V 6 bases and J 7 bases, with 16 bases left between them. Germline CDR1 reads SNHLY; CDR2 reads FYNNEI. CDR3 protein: CASRPRALANEQFF. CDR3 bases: TGTGCCAGCAGGCCCCGGGCCCTAGCGAATGAGCAGTTCTTC.

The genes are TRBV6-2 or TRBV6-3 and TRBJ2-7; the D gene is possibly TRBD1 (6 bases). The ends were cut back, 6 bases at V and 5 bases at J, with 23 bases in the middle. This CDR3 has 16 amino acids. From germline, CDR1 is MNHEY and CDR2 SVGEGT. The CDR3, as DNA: TGTGCCAGCAGCGGAATACAGGGCTTCGGATCTGACGAGCAGTACTTC. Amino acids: CASSGIQGFGSDEQYF.

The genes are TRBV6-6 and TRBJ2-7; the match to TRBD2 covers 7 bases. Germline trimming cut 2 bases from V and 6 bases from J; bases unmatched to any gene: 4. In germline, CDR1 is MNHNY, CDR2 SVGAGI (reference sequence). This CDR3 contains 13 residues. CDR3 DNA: TGTGCCAGCAGTTACGGGGGGGGTAGCGAGCAGTACTTC. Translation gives CASSYGGGSEQYF.

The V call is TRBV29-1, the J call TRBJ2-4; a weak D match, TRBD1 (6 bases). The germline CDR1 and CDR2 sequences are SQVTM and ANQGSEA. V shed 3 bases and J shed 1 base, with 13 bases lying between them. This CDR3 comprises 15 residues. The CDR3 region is CSVEEVRGAKNIQYF. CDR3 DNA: TGCAGCGTTGAGGAGGTGAGGGGGGCCAAAAACATTCAGTACTTC.

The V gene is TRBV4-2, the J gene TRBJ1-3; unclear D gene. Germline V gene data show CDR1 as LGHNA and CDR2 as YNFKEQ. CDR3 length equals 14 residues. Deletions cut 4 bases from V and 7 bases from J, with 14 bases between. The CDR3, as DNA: TGTGCCAGCAGCCGTTCCGGTGTCGAGAACACCATATATTTT. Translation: CASSRSGVENTIYF.

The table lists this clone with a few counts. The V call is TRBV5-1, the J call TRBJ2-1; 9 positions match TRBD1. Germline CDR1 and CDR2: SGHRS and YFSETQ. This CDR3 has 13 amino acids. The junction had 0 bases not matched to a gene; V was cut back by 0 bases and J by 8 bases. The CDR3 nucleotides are TGCGCCAGCAGCTTGGGACAGGGGGATGAGCAGTTCTTC. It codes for CASSLGQGDEQFF.

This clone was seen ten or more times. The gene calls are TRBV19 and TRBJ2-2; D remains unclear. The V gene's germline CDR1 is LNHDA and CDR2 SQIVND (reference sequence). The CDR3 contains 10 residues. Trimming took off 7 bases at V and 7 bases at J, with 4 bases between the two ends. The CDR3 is CASICGELFF. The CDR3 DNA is TGTGCCAGTATTTGCGGGGAGCTGTTTTTT.

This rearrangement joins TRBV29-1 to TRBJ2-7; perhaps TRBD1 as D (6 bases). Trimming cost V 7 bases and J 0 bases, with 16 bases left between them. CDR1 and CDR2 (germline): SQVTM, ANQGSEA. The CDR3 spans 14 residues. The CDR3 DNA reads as TGCAGCGCTCAAAGGCAGGGGAACTCCTACGAGCAGTACTTC. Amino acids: CSAQRQGNSYEQYF.

In DNA form, the CDR3 reads TGTGCCAGCACCTCGTTTGGAAACACCATATATTTT. Translated: CASTSFGNTIYF. This chain uses TRBV9 with TRBJ1-3; D not resolved. CDR1 and CDR2 from the germline V gene are SGDLS and YYNGEE. This CDR3 has 12 residues. V was shortened by 6 bases and J by 3 bases, with 7 bases between the two germline ends.

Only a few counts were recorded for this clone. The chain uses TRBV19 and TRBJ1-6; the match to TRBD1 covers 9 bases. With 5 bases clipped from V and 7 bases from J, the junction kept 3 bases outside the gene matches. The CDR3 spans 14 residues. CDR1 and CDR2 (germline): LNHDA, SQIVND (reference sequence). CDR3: CASSLGTGNSPLHF. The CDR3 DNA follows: TGTGCCAGTAGTCTCGGGACAGGGAATTCACCCCTCCACTTT.

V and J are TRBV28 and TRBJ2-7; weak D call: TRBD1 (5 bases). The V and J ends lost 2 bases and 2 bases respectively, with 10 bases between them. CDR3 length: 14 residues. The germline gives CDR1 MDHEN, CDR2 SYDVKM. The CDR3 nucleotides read TGTGCCAGCAGTTTAAGTTACAGGACCTACGAGCAGTACTTC. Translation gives CASSLSYRTYEQYF.

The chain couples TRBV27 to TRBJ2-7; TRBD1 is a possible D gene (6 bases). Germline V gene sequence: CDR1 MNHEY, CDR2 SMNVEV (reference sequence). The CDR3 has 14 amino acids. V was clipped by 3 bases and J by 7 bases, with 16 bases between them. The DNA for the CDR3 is TGTGCCAGCAGTTTTACCGTGGGGGCGCAGGAGCAGTACTTC. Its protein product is CASSFTVGAQEQYF.

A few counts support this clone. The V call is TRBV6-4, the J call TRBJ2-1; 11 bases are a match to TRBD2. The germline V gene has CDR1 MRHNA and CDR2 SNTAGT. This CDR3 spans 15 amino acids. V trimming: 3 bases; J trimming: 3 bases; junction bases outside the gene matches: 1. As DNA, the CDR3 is TGTGCCAGCAGTGAACTAGCGGGGGACTACAATGAGCAGTTCTTC. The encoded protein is CASSELAGDYNEQFF.

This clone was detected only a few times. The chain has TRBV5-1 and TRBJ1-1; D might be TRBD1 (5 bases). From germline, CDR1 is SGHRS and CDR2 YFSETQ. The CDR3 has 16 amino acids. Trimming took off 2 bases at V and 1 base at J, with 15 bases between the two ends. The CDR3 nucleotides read TGCGCCAGCAGCTTCCAGGGTGGGAGATCGAACACTGAAGCTTTCTTT. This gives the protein CASSFQGGRSNTEAFF. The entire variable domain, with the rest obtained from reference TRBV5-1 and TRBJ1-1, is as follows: KAGVTQTPRYLIKTRGQQVTLSCSPISGHRSVSWYQQTPGQGLQFLFEYFSETQRNKGNFPGRFSGRQFSNSRSEMNVSTLELGDSALYLCASSFQGGRSNTEAFFGQGTRLTVV.

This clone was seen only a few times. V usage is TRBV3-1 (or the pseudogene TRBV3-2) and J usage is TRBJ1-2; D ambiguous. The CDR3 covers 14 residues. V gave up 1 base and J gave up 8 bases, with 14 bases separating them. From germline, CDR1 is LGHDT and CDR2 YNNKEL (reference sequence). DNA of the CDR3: TGTGCCAGCAGCCAAGTCGTCGTCTCGGGAGGCTACACCTTC. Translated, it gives CASSQVVVSGGYTF.

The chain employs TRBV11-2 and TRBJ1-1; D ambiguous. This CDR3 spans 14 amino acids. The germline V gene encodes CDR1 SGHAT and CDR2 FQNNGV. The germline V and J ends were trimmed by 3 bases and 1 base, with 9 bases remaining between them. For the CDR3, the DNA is TGTGCCAGCAGCTTCGTCTCAGAGAACACTGAAGCTTTCTTT. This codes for CASSFVSENTEAFF.

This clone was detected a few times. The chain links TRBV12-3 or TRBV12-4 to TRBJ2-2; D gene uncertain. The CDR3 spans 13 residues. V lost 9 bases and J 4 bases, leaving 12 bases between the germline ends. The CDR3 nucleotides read TGTGCCAGTATCGGGTGGGGCACCGGGGAGCTGTTTTTT. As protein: CASIGWGTGELFF.

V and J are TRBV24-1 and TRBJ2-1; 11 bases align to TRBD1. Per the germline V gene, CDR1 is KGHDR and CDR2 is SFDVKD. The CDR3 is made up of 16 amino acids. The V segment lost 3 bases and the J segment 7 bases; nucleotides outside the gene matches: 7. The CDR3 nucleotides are TGTGCCACCAGTGATGGGACAGGGGGAATAGTAAATGAGCAGTTCTTC. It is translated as CATSDGTGGIVNEQFF.

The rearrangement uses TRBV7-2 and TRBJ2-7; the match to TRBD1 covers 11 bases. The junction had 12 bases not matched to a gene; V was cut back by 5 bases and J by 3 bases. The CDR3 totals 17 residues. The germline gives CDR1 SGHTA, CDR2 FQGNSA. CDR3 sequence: CASSPWTGGASLYEQYF. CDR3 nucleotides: TGTGCCAGCAGCCCCTGGACAGGGGGCGCCTCTCTCTACGAGCAGTACTTC.